The clone carrying this TCR beta chain has a single count. The target antigen is unknown. Generated by immunoSEQ multiplex PCR, the TCRdb table keeps only in-frame clones and is missing some. The sample has some 100,000 clones; more than 85% are singletons. This CDR3 has 13 residues. Germline values: CDR1 SGHKS, CDR2 YYEKEE (reference sequence). Between the trimmed V and J ends, which lost 2 bases and 4 bases, there was a span of 9 bases. These data come from a study of siplizumab effects on memory and regulatory T cells. Notes on the study in general: Researchers did not confirm the suppressive function of proliferating Tregs from siplizumab cultures. Siplizumab brought about a significant reduction in alloreactive sequences traceable to unstimulated CD4+ memory cells. Apparently more diverse than memory cells, naive T cells also seemed major alloresponse contributors. Proliferating CD4+ or CD8+ clones, roughly 75-95% of them, lacked an assignable naive or memory phenotype.

This TCR derives from a human donor in good health. Some clones in this sample may be carry-over from other donors' samples. The sample consisted of CD4+ T cells sorted from blood. The V and J genes are TRBV5-5 and TRBJ1-2, with a weak D call TRBD1 (5 bases). In DNA, the CDR3 is TGTGCCAGCAGCTTAGAGGGGACCTATGGCTACACCTTC. It encodes CASSLEGTYGYTF.